One T cell receptor (beta chain) is described in this entry. These data are taken from a study of blood T cell repertoires in COVID-19. The repertoire was sequenced with immunoSEQ multiplex PCR; TCRdb's copy has only in-frame clones and lacks some. The sample records some 120,000 clones, around 87% being singletons. Material: peripheral blood. The TCR originated in a man between 65 and 80 years old with active or convalescent COVID-19.

For the CDR3, the DNA is TGTGCCACCAGCAGACTTCCTAGCGGGACCGGGAGGAATGAGCAGTTCTTC. Translating gives CATSRLPSGTGRNEQFF. The V gene is TRBV15, the J gene TRBJ2-1; 9 bases line up with TRBD2. V lost 2 bases and J lost 7; bases outside the gene matches: 12. CDR3 length equals 17 residues. Germline-derived CDR1 and CDR2 are LNHNV and YYDKDF (reference sequence). The variable domain in full, with the rest retrieved from reference TRBV15 and TRBJ2-1, is DAMVIQNPRYQVTQFGKPVTLSCSQTLNHNVMYWYQQKSSQAPKLLFHYYDKDFNNEADTPDNFQSRRPNTSFCFLDIRSPGLGDTAMYLCATSRLPSGTGRNEQFFGPGTRLTVL.